The entry that follows covers one T cell receptor (beta chain) sequence. The J segment lost 3 bases and the V segment lost 5 bases, leaving 1 base of the junction unmatched. The CDR3 is made up of 12 amino acids. Per germline, CDR1 DFQATT and CDR2 SNEGSKA (reference sequence). The data originate from a study of identical twins. One entry per CDR3 protein results from TCRdb running MiXCR on the 5' RACE reads. The data contain 1.5 million to 2 million distinct CDR3 sequences, around 29% of them singletons. Source material: cord blood. The TCR originated in a newborn girl in good health. The J gene is TRBJ1-5, the V gene TRBV20-1; TRBD1 aligns across 7 bases. CDR3 nucleotide sequence: TGCAGTGCTGGGACAGTCAATCAGCCCCAGCATTTT. Translation: CSAGTVNQPQHF.